The 18 T cell receptor beta chains given below trace back to one sample, sequenced in a study of blood T cell repertoires in COVID-19. The table came from immunoSEQ multiplex PCR; TCRdb's copy has only in-frame clones and leaves some out. Among roughly 100,000 clones listed, approximately 86% were seen once. Sequencing was performed on peripheral blood. All receptors derive from a woman aged 45-65 years with COVID-19, enrolled during active disease.

The chain has TRBV5-4 and TRBJ1-1, with a possible D match to TRBD1 (6 bases). V was pared by 4 bases and J by 4 bases, with 14 bases between. The germline CDR1 and CDR2 sequences are SGHNT and YYREEE (reference sequence). The CDR3 runs to 14 residues. The CDR3 loop reads CASSQVQGSTEAFF. The CDR3 coding sequence is TGTGCCAGCAGCCAAGTACAGGGTTCCACTGAAGCTTTCTTT.

The rearrangement joins TRBV13 to TRBJ2-3, with a possible D match to TRBD2 (7 bases). The CDR3 sequence is 16 residues long. The V gene's germline CDR1 is PRHDT and CDR2 FYEKMQ (reference sequence). The V end was cut by 5 bases, the J end by 0 bases, with 15 bases between. This chain's CDR3 is CASSPGGTSSTDTQYF. The DNA for the CDR3 is TGTGCCAGCAGCCCCGGGGGGACAAGTAGCACAGATACGCAGTATTTT.

The chain joins TRBV25-1 to TRBJ1-1, with 11 bases lining up with TRBD1. Per germline, CDR1 MGHDK and CDR2 SYGVNS. V was pared by 3 bases and J by 0 bases, with 6 bases of the junction left unmatched. The CDR3 has 17 amino acids. CDR3 region: CASSDPGQGALNTEAFF. CDR3 DNA: TGTGCCAGCAGTGACCCCGGACAGGGGGCATTGAACACTGAAGCTTTCTTT.

This chain joins TRBV3-1 (or the pseudogene TRBV3-2) and TRBJ2-4; maybe TRBD2 (5 bases). This CDR3 is built from 18 residues. Per germline, CDR1 LGHDT and CDR2 YNNKEL (reference sequence). V lost 5 bases to trimming and J lost 4 bases, with 24 bases between them. The CDR3 here is CASSEGPLLEVKKNIQYF. The CDR3 nucleotides are TGTGCCAGCAGCGAGGGCCCCCTCTTAGAAGTGAAGAAAAACATTCAGTACTTC.

J is TRBJ2-7 and V is TRBV3-1 (or the pseudogene TRBV3-2); 9 bases map to TRBD2. V shed 4 bases, J shed 2 bases, and the junction held 3 bases outside the gene matches. The CDR3 is made up of 14 amino acids. The germline CDR1 and CDR2 sequences are LGHDT and YNNKEL (reference sequence). The CDR3 loop is CASSRLAATYEQYF. In DNA form, the CDR3 reads TGTGCCAGCAGCCGACTAGCGGCGACCTACGAGCAGTACTTC.

CDR3 protein: CASSLTPTGELFF. The CDR3 DNA is TGTGCCAGCAGTTTAACTCCTACCGGGGAGCTGTTTTTT. V and J are TRBV12-3 or TRBV12-4 and TRBJ2-2; D ambiguous. V lost 2 bases and J lost 5, with 6 bases in between. The CDR3 spans 13 residues.

The rearrangement joins TRBV9 to TRBJ1-2; possibly TRBD1 for D (6 bases). With 4 bases removed from V and 6 bases from J, the gap between germline ends came to 19 bases. The germline V gene has CDR1 SGDLS and CDR2 YYNGEE. This CDR3 has 15 amino acids. The CDR3 sequence is CASSYGNTGNNGYTF. CDR3 in DNA: TGTGCCAGCAGCTACGGAAATACAGGGAACAATGGCTACACCTTC.

The V gene is TRBV3-1 (or the pseudogene TRBV3-2), the J gene TRBJ2-3; D uncertain. The CDR3 consists of 12 residues. Germline V lookup: CDR1 LGHDT, CDR2 YNNKEL (reference sequence). The ends were cut back, 0 bases at V and 7 bases at J, with 5 bases in the middle. CDR3 residues: CASSQDLNTQYF. CDR3 sequence (DNA): TGTGCCAGCAGCCAAGATTTAAATACGCAGTATTTT.

A note on this clone: This sample includes further DNA sequences coding for the same CDR3. The chain is built from TRBV27 and TRBJ1-1; D perhaps matches TRBD1 (5 bases). The germline V gene has CDR1 MNHEY and CDR2 SMNVEV (reference sequence). CDR3 length: 14 residues. V lost 3 bases, J lost 1 base, and 9 bases lay in between. CDR3 protein: CASSLGQANTEAFF. The CDR3 coding sequence is TGTGCCAGCAGTTTGGGGCAGGCGAACACTGAAGCTTTCTTT.

This clone was seen more than once but under ten times. The J gene is TRBJ1-5, the V gene TRBV25-1; 7 nucleotides line up with TRBD1. Per the germline V gene, CDR1 is MGHDK and CDR2 is SYGVNS. This CDR3 has 16 amino acids. The trim removed 2 bases at V and 1 base at J, leaving 5 bases unmatched. CDR3 sequence (DNA): TGTGCCAGCAGTGAAAACGGACAGGCGAGCAATCAGCCCCAGCATTTT. This sequence encodes CASSENGQASNQPQHF.

The rearrangement joins TRBV30 to TRBJ2-2; 9 bases are a match to TRBD1. V was pared by 2 bases and J by 6 bases, with 4 bases of the junction left unmatched. In germline, CDR1 is GTSNPN, CDR2 SVGIG (reference sequence). There are 14 residues in the CDR3. The CDR3 sequence is CAWSRDREAGELFF. CDR3 in DNA: TGTGCCTGGAGTCGGGACAGGGAGGCCGGGGAGCTGTTTTTT.

This chain uses TRBV30 with TRBJ2-7, with 7 bases that match TRBD2. Germline V gives CDR1 GTSNPN, CDR2 SVGIG (reference sequence). J gave up 3 bases and V 5 bases, and 4 bases lay outside the gene matches. The CDR3 is 12 residues long. CDR3 protein: CAWGGGDYEQYF. The CDR3 DNA is TGTGCCTGGGGTGGGGGGGACTACGAGCAGTACTTC.

The gene calls are TRBV29-1 and TRBJ1-5; maybe TRBD1 (6 bases). This CDR3 is built from 13 residues. Germline loops: CDR1 SQVTM, CDR2 ANQGSEA. Trimming cost V 7 bases and J 3 bases, with 13 bases left between them. The CDR3 nucleotides read TGCAGCGCCGGGGGGGGCCCCAATCAGCCCCAGCATTTT. Translating it yields CSAGGGPNQPQHF.

The V call is TRBV9, the J call TRBJ1-5; a weak D match, TRBD1 (6 bases). This CDR3 is 12 amino acids long. Germline V gene data show CDR1 as SGDLS and CDR2 as YYNGEE. V was pared by 4 bases and J by 5 bases, with 7 bases between. CDR3 residues: CASSKGDQPQHF. The CDR3 bases are TGTGCCAGCAGCAAGGGGGATCAGCCCCAGCATTTT.

V is TRBV1 and J is TRBJ2-2; the DNA was not compared with TRBD2, the D call given in the table. TRBV1 is a pseudogene locus. The CDR3 is 18 amino acids. The CDR3 bases are TGCACCAGCAGCCTGTGGACTAGCGGGGGGTCGAACACCGGGGAGCTGTTTTTT. It yields the protein CTSSLWTSGGSNTGELFF.

The chain has TRBV3-1 (or the pseudogene TRBV3-2) and TRBJ2-7, with D perhaps matching TRBD1 (5 bases). CDR3 length: 14 residues. Germline CDR1 reads LGHDT; CDR2 reads YNNKEL (reference sequence). The V end lost 1 base, the J end lost 5 bases, and 12 bases lay between the germline ends. CDR3 residues: CASSQGMSGHEQYF. CDR3 in DNA: TGTGCCAGCAGCCAAGGTATGTCAGGGCACGAGCAGTACTTC.

Here the CDR3 reads CASQRGGMYNEQFF. The CDR3 bases are TGTGCCTCACAAAGGGGGGGAATGTACAATGAGCAGTTCTTC. The chain carries TRBV7-9 and TRBJ2-1; possibly TRBD2 for D (7 bases). The germline CDR1 and CDR2 sequences are SEHNR and FQNEAQ (reference sequence). Deletions cut 11 bases from V and 4 bases from J, with 18 bases between. The CDR3 has 14 amino acids.

CDR3 protein: CSVGGTGGWDEQFF. CDR3 nucleotides: TGCAGCGTTGGTGGGACAGGGGGCTGGGATGAGCAGTTCTTC. The V and J genes are TRBV29-1 and TRBJ2-1; 12 nucleotides line up with TRBD1. This CDR3 region has 14 residues. Unmatched junction bases numbered 6, after V lost 4 bases and J lost 8 bases. CDR1 SQVTM and CDR2 ANQGSEA come from the germline V gene.